This T cell receptor beta chain was sequenced during a study of identifying expanded T cells in peripheral blood. Details on this clone: Its antigen is not known.

Profiled with immunoSEQ multiplex PCR; TCRdb holds only in-frame clones, not every one. The sample lists some 90,000 clones, 70% to 90% occurring once. CDR3 size: 15 residues. With 5 bases clipped from V and 2 bases from J, the junction kept 4 bases outside the gene matches. The germline gives CDR1 SNHLY, CDR2 FYNNEI. Findings and caveats of the study: Two-week clone count variance significantly increased as total template count grew.

Sequences were obtained from blood. The rearrangement uses TRBV2 and TRBJ2-7, with TRBD2 identical over 12 bases. The clonotype was recovered from a person between 18 and 75 years old in good health. The CDR3 sequence: CASSYLAGGPYEQYF. CDR3 DNA sequence: TGTGCCAGCAGTTACCTAGCGGGGGGGCCCTACGAGCAGTACTTC.